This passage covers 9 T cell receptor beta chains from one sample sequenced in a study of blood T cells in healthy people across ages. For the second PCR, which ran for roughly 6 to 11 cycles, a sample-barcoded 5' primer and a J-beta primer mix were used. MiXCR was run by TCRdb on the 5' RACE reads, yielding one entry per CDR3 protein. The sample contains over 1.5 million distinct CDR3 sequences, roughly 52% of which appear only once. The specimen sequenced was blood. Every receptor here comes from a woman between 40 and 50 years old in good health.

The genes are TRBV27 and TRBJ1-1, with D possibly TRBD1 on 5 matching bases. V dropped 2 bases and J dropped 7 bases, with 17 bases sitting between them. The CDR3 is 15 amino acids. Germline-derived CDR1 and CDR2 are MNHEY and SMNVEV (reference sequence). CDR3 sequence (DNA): TGTGCCAGCAGTTTAGGAACCGGGGCAGTGAATGAAGCTTTCTTT. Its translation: CASSLGTGAVNEAFF.

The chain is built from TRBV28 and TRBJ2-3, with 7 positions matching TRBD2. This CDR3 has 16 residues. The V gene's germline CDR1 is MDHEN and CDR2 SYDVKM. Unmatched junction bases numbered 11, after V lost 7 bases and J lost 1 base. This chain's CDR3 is CASTSEVGGGTDTQYF. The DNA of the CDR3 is TGTGCCAGCACCTCTGAAGTTGGGGGGGGCACAGATACGCAGTATTTT.

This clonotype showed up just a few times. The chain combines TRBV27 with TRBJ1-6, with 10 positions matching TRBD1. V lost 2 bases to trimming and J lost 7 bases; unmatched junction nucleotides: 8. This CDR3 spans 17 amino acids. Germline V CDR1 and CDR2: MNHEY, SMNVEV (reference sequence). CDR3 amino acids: CASSLTGTGDRNSPLHF. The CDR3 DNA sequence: TGTGCCAGCAGTTTAACCGGGACAGGGGATCGGAATTCACCCCTCCACTTT.

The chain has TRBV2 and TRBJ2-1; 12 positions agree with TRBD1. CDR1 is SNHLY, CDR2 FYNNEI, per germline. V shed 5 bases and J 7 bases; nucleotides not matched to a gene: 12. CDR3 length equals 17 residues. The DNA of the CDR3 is TGTGCCAGCAGTTCAATTCCGGGACAGGGGGCGCGGAATGAGCAGTTCTTC. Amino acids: CASSSIPGQGARNEQFF.

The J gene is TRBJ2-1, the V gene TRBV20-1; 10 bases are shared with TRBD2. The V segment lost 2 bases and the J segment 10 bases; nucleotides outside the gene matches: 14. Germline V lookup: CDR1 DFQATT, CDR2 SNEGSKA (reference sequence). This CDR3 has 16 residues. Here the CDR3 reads CSARPPGLASRVEQFF. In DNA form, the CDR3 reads TGCAGTGCTAGACCTCCGGGACTAGCGTCTAGGGTCGAGCAGTTCTTC.

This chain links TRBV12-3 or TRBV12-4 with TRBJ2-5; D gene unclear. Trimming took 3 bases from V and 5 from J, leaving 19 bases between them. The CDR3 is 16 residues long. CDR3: CASSLFDPSQQETQYF. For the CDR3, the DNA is TGTGCCAGCAGTTTGTTTGACCCGAGCCAGCAGGAGACCCAGTACTTC.

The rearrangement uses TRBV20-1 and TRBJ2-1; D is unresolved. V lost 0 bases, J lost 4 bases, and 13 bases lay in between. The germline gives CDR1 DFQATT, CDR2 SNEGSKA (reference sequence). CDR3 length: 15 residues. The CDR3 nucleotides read TGCAGTGCTAGAGATCAGAGGCTTTCTTACAATGAGCAGTTCTTC. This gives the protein CSARDQRLSYNEQFF.

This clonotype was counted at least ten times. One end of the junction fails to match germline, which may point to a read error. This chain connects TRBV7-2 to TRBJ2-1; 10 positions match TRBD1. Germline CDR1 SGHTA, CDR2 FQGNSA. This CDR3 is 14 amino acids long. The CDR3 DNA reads TGCGCCAGCAGCTTGCGGGACAGGGGCAATGAGCAGTTCTTC. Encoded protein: CASSLRDRGNEQFF.

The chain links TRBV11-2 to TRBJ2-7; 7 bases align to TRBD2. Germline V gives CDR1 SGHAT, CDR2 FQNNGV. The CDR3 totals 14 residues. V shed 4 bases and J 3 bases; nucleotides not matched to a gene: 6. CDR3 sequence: CASSSSGESYEQYF. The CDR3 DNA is TGTGCCAGCAGCTCAAGCGGGGAAAGCTACGAGCAGTACTTC. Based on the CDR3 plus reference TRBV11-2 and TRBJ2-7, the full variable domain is EAGVAQSPRYKIIEKRQSVAFWCNPISGHATLYWYQQILGQGPKLLIQFQNNGVVDDSQLPKDRFSAERLKGVDSTLKIQPAKLEDSAVYLCASSSSGESYEQYFGPGTRLTVT.